One and the same sample provided the 14 T cell receptor beta chains below, sequenced in a study of cytomegalovirus exposure and HLA in healthy donors (dated by TCRdb to 2016 to 2017). Receptor libraries were prepared by the immunoSEQ multiplex PCR assay. A mixture of 60 forward primers for TCR Vbeta segments and 13 reverse primers for TCR Jbeta segments was used in the multiplex PCR. Here the immuneACCESS table is served through TCRdb, limited to in-frame sequences with V and J called. Missing clones are a known gap in these copies; in checked studies unresolved V genes cover under half, and the rest lacks a known reason. The table for this sample lists 100,000 or so clones; about four fifths of them were counted only once. The ten largest clones add up to roughly 5% of the sample. Material: PBMCs. These receptor sequences come from a middle-aged man in good health and CMV-seropositive.

The V call is TRBV9, the J call TRBJ1-2, with TRBD1 as a possible D gene (6 bases). V lost 4 bases to trimming and J lost 4 bases, with 14 bases between them. Germline values: CDR1 SGDLS, CDR2 YYNGEE. The CDR3 extends over 14 amino acids. The CDR3 DNA is TGTGCCAGCAGCACCTGGGGGGGGGCCTATGGCTACACCTTC. Translation: CASSTWGGAYGYTF.

This clone has a handful of counts. The rearrangement uses TRBV7-9 and TRBJ2-6; unclear D gene. Germline V lookup: CDR1 SEHNR, CDR2 FQNEAQ (reference sequence). Deletions cut 4 bases from V and 2 bases from J, with 12 bases between. This CDR3 contains 16 residues. The CDR3 bases are TGTGCCAGCAGCTCCCCCGGGTTACCTGGGGCCAACGTCCTGACTTTC. This translates into CASSSPGLPGANVLTF.

The V and J genes are TRBV4-1 and TRBJ2-1; 7 bases match TRBD1. V shed 3 bases and J 7 bases; nucleotides not matched to a gene: 15. The CDR3 has 17 amino acids. Germline V gene data show CDR1 as MGHRA and CDR2 as YSYEKL. The CDR3 DNA is TGCGCCAGCAGCCAGGGTTCGACAGGGTTCCTTTGGAATGAGCAGTTCTTC. It codes for CASSQGSTGFLWNEQFF.

Judged by abundance, this clone is medium-sized (0.01 to 0.1%). V and J are TRBV19 and TRBJ1-2; 10 bases line up with TRBD1. Germline V lookup: CDR1 LNHDA, CDR2 SQIVND (reference sequence). The CDR3 extends over 13 amino acids. The V gene end was trimmed by 5 bases and the J gene end by 8 bases; junction bases not matched to a gene: 5. The CDR3 region is CASSLRQGAGYTF. For the CDR3, the DNA is TGTGCCAGTAGTCTCCGACAGGGGGCGGGCTACACCTTC. Looking up the rest from reference TRBV19 and TRBJ1-2 gives the full variable domain: DGGITQSPKYLFRKEGQNVTLSCEQNLNHDAMYWYRQDPGQGLRLIYYSQIVNDFQKGDIAEGYSVSREKKESFPLTVTSAQKNPTAFYLCASSLRQGAGYTFGSGTRLTVV.

The chain carries TRBV5-1 and TRBJ2-5; TRBD1 matches 9 bases. The junction had 2 bases not matched to a gene; V was cut back by 0 bases and J by 5 bases. CDR3 length equals 14 residues. Per germline, CDR1 SGHRS and CDR2 YFSETQ. For the CDR3, the DNA is TGCGCCAGCAGCTTGGAGGGGACAGGGGAGACCCAGTACTTC. The encoded protein is CASSLEGTGETQYF. Based on the CDR3 plus reference TRBV5-1 and TRBJ2-5, the full variable domain is KAGVTQTPRYLIKTRGQQVTLSCSPISGHRSVSWYQQTPGQGLQFLFEYFSETQRNKGNFPGRFSGRQFSNSRSEMNVSTLELGDSALYLCASSLEGTGETQYFGPGTRLLVL.

The chain combines TRBV2 with TRBJ2-2, with TRBD1 identical over 7 bases. The trim removed 7 bases at V and 7 bases at J, leaving 6 bases unmatched. The CDR3 spans 13 residues. Germline-derived CDR1 and CDR2 are SNHLY and FYNNEI. CDR3 sequence reads: CASTLGQVGELFF. Written as DNA, the CDR3 is TGTGCCAGCACTCTCGGACAGGTCGGGGAGCTGTTTTTT.

The CDR3 DNA sequence: TGTGCCAGCAGTTTACCAGGGAGGTTGAACTATGGCTACACCTTC. This gives the protein CASSLPGRLNYGYTF. V and J are TRBV28 and TRBJ1-2, with D possibly TRBD1 on 5 matching bases. CDR3 length equals 15 residues. CDR1 and CDR2 from the germline V gene are MDHEN and SYDVKM. V lost 2 bases to trimming and J lost 2 bases, with 12 bases between them.

The chain links TRBV28 to TRBJ1-3, with D uncertain. Looked up from germline, CDR1 is MDHEN and CDR2 is SYDVKM. The CDR3 is made up of 12 amino acids. V was pared by 7 bases and J by 2 bases, with 6 bases between. The CDR3 sequence is CASNMAGNTIYF. As DNA, the CDR3 is TGTGCCAGCAACATGGCTGGAAACACCATATATTTT.

The rearrangement uses TRBV12-5 and TRBJ1-5, with TRBD1 matching over 10 bases. The V gene end was trimmed by 0 bases and the J gene end by 4 bases; junction bases not matched to a gene: 6. Per the germline V gene, CDR1 is LGHNT and CDR2 is FRNRAP. This CDR3 contains 17 residues. For the CDR3, the DNA is TGTGCTAGTGGTTTGGTCTCCGGGACAGGGGAGAATCAGCCCCAGCATTTT. Protein sequence: CASGLVSGTGENQPQHF.

V is TRBV27 and J is TRBJ2-3, with D perhaps matching TRBD2 (6 bases). V lost 6 bases and J lost 5, with 12 bases in between. Germline CDR1 is MNHEY and CDR2 is SMNVEV (reference sequence). This CDR3 region has 13 residues. The CDR3, as DNA: TGTGCCAGCAGAAGACTAGGGGTAGATACGCAGTATTTT. Translation gives CASRRLGVDTQYF.

The J gene is TRBJ2-7, the V gene TRBV5-5; D may be TRBD1 (5 bases). Germline V gene data show CDR1 as SGHKS and CDR2 as YYEKEE (reference sequence). CDR3 length: 13 amino acids. The germline V and J ends were trimmed by 5 bases and 2 bases, with 11 bases remaining between them. CDR3 sequence: CASSLTDPYEQYF. The DNA for the CDR3 is TGTGCCAGCAGTCTGACAGACCCCTACGAGCAGTACTTC.

The chain combines TRBV6-6 with TRBJ1-3; D not certain. There are 15 residues in the CDR3. With 4 bases removed from V and 0 bases from J, the gap between germline ends came to 10 bases. The germline CDR1 and CDR2 sequences are MNHNY and SVGAGI (reference sequence). Here the CDR3 DNA reads TGTGCCAGCAGTTCCACAAGATTCTCTGGAAACACCATATATTTT. Its translation is CASSSTRFSGNTIYF.

V gene TRBV12-5 combines with J gene TRBJ1-4, with D unclear. The CDR3 consists of 17 residues. Germline CDR1 is LGHNT and CDR2 is FRNRAP. V gave up 3 bases and J gave up 0 bases, with 14 bases separating them. The CDR3 bases are TGTGCTAGTGGTTTCTTGACTCCACCTGCAACTAATGAAAAACTGTTTTTT. It yields the protein CASGFLTPPATNEKLFF.

This clone was observed a handful of times. The chain combines TRBV2 with TRBJ2-5; 15 nucleotides align to TRBD2. The V segment lost 2 bases and the J segment 9 bases; nucleotides outside the gene matches: 4. The CDR3 is 15 residues long. Germline V gene data show CDR1 as SNHLY and CDR2 as FYNNEI. The CDR3 DNA reads as TGTGCCAGCAGTGAACGGACTAGCGGGGGGGGGCCCCAGTACTTC. Translation: CASSERTSGGGPQYF.